Listed here are 8 T cell receptor beta chains from one sample, sequenced in a study of cytomegalovirus exposure and HLA in healthy donors. PCR used 60 Vbeta primers and 13 Jbeta primers. The assay was immunoSEQ multiplex PCR, and TCRdb's table has in-frame clones only and misses some. Here the sample spans more than 140,000 clones, 55% to 70% being singletons. Source material: PBMCs. Every receptor here comes from a woman aged 25-40 years in good health and CMV-seropositive.

The chain combines TRBV28 with TRBJ2-1, with 9 bases lining up with TRBD2. Germline loops: CDR1 MDHEN, CDR2 SYDVKM. Trimming removed 10 bases from V and 6 bases from J; junction bases left unmatched: 10. This CDR3 is built from 14 residues. Written as DNA, the CDR3 is TGTGCCATCATGGGAGCGGGAGGTCTCAATGAGCAGTTCTTC. It translates to CAIMGAGGLNEQFF.

The rearrangement links TRBV7-3 to TRBJ1-2; D gene ambiguous. Germline-derived CDR1 and CDR2 are SGHTA and FQGTGA. The CDR3 runs 14 residues. Trimming removed 5 bases at V and 7 bases at J, with 17 bases between. CDR3 loop: CASSRSGESGGYTF. In nucleotides, the CDR3 is TGTGCCAGCAGCCGCTCCGGGGAAAGCGGTGGCTACACCTTC.

The rearrangement joins TRBV30 to TRBJ2-2; TRBD1 matches 9 bases. This CDR3 comprises 15 residues. CDR1 and CDR2 from the germline V gene are GTSNPN and SVGIG (reference sequence). The V segment lost 3 bases and the J segment 7 bases; nucleotides outside the gene matches: 9. The CDR3 loop is CAWRVGQGRNGELFF. The DNA for the CDR3 is TGTGCCTGGAGGGTCGGACAGGGGCGAAACGGGGAGCTGTTTTTT. The full variable domain, rest sourced from reference TRBV30 and TRBJ2-2, is SQTIHQWPATLVQPVGSPLSLECTVEGTSNPNLYWYRQAAGRGLQLLFYSVGIGQISSEVPQNLSASRPQDRQFILSSKKLLLSDSGFYLCAWRVGQGRNGELFFGEGSRLTVL.

This clone has a handful of counts. V gene TRBV6-5 combines with J gene TRBJ1-5; 7 bases align to TRBD1. The V segment lost 2 bases and the J segment 6 bases; nucleotides outside the gene matches: 1. The CDR3 is 13 residues long. Germline V CDR1 and CDR2: MNHEY, SVGAGI. CDR3 nucleotide sequence: TGTGCCAGCAGTTACGGGGACAGTCAGCCCCAGCATTTT. It codes for CASSYGDSQPQHF.

A remark on this clone: Mismatch with germline at one junction end may stem from a read error. The chain recombines TRBV4-1 with TRBJ2-5; TRBD1 aligns across 8 bases. The CDR3 runs to 14 residues. Looked up from germline, CDR1 is MGHRA and CDR2 is YSYEKL. CDR3 amino acids: CASSQARTGHSPDF. DNA for the CDR3: TGCGCCAGCAGCCAAGCTAGGACAGGGCATTCCCCCGACTTC.

The chain has TRBV5-8 and TRBJ1-4, with 8 nucleotides matching TRBD1. The CDR3 is 15 amino acids. Germline loops: CDR1 SGHTS, CDR2 YDEGEE. With 5 bases clipped from V and 5 bases from J, the junction kept 8 bases outside the gene matches. CDR3 sequence (DNA): TGTGCCAGCAGAACCGGACAGGGAGGGAATGAAAAACTGTTTTTT. Translated, it gives CASRTGQGGNEKLFF.

The chain couples TRBV11-3 to TRBJ2-1; 11 nucleotides agree with TRBD2. The V segment lost 4 bases and the J segment 9 bases; nucleotides outside the gene matches: 8. The CDR3 covers 15 residues. Germline lookup yields CDR1 SGHNT and CDR2 YENEEA. The CDR3 nucleotides read TGTGCCAGCAGCTCGCGACTAGCGGGAAGCGGTGAGCAGTTCTTC. This sequence encodes CASSSRLAGSGEQFF.

CDR3 loop: CAWSVGTEAFF. CDR3 sequence (DNA): TGTGCCTGGAGTGTCGGCACTGAAGCTTTCTTT. The chain carries TRBV30 and TRBJ1-1; no clear D gene. V was pared by 0 bases and J by 4 bases, with 3 bases between. This CDR3 has 11 residues. Germline V gene sequence: CDR1 GTSNPN, CDR2 SVGIG (reference sequence). Combining the CDR3 with reference TRBV30 and TRBJ1-1 gives the whole variable domain SQTIHQWPATLVQPVGSPLSLECTVEGTSNPNLYWYRQAAGRGLQLLFYSVGIGQISSEVPQNLSASRPQDRQFILSSKKLLLSDSGFYLCAWSVGTEAFFGQGTRLTVV.